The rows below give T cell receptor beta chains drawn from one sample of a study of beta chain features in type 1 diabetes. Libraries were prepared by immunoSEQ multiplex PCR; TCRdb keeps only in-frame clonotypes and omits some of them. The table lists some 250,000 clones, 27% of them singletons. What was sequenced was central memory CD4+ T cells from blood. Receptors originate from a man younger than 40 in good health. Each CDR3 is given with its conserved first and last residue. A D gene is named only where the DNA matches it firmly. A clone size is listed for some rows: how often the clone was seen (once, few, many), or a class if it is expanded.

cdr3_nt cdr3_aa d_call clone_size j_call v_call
TGTGCCAGCAGCACTATACTAGCGGGAGTTTGGAATGAGCAGTTCTTC CASSTILAGVWNEQFF TRBD2 . TRBJ2-1 TRBV7-8
TGTGCCAGCAGCTTGAAGGTTAGGGCAGGCCCTTACTTC CASSLKVRAGPYF . . TRBJ2-5 TRBV7-6
TGTGCCAGCAGCCCCTCGGGGCTGTTCTATGGCTACACCTTC CASSPSGLFYGYTF . few TRBJ1-2 TRBV5-6
TGTGCCACCAGGGGGGCAGGGGGTGAAGAGACCCAGTACTTC CATRGAGGEETQYF . . TRBJ2-5 TRBV10-3
TGTGCCAGCAGTGAAAACAGAGAGCAGTTCTTC CASSENREQFF . many TRBJ2-1 TRBV25-1
TGTGCCAGTACAGTGAACACTGAAGCTTTCTTT CASTVNTEAFF . . TRBJ1-1 TRBV7-2
TGTGCCAGCAGCCCCACAGATACGCAGTATTTT CASSPTDTQYF . many TRBJ2-3 TRBV7-9
TGCGCCAGCAGCTTTTCCGGTGGCGAGACCCAGTACTTC CASSFSGGETQYF . . TRBJ2-5 TRBV5-1
TGTGCCAGCAGGAGGGAACCGCCCTACGAGCAGTACTTC CASRREPPYEQYF . many TRBJ2-7 TRBV2
TGCGCCAGCAGCTTGCTCCGGGACATCCAAGAGACCCAGTACTTC CASSLLRDIQETQYF . few TRBJ2-5 TRBV5-1
TGTGCCTGGAGTGTAAAGGCAAACTATGGCTACACCTTC CAWSVKANYGYTF . few TRBJ1-2 TRBV30
TGTGCCAGCTCACCATTGAGGACAGGGGACACCGGGGAGCTGTTTTTT CASSPLRTGDTGELFF TRBD1 . TRBJ2-2 TRBV18
TGTGCCAGCAGTGAAAGTAGGGACAGCTACGAGCAGTACTTC CASSESRDSYEQYF TRBD1 many TRBJ2-7 TRBV2
TGTGCCAGCTCTCAAGCGCAGGGCGCCTACGAGCAGTACTTC CASSQAQGAYEQYF . few TRBJ2-7 TRBV18
TGTGCCAGCAGCCCTGCCGGGCAGGGATCGGGTGAGCAGTTCTTC CASSPAGQGSGEQFF . . TRBJ2-1 TRBV27
TGCGCCAGCAGCCAAGTCGTCCTAGCGGGCCGCTCCTACGAGCAGTACTTC CASSQVVLAGRSYEQYF TRBD2 . TRBJ2-7 TRBV4-3
TGCGCCAGCAGCCAAGATGGGCGGAACAGGGATACGCAGTATTTT CASSQDGRNRDTQYF . . TRBJ2-3 TRBV4-3
TGTGCCACCTCGCGGAGCTCCTACAATGAGCAGTTCTTC CATSRSSYNEQFF . few TRBJ2-1 TRBV6-6
TGCAGCGTTCAGGGAGAGGGGGCGGACGAGCAGTACTTC CSVQGEGADEQYF TRBD1 few TRBJ2-7 TRBV29-1
TGTGCCATCAGTGAGGGGGCAGCAACTAATGAAAAACTGTTTTTT CAISEGAATNEKLFF . few TRBJ1-4 TRBV10-3
TGTGCCAGCAGCCCGAGCGGTAGGGAGACCCAGTACTTC CASSPSGRETQYF . . TRBJ2-5 TRBV5-5
TGCAGCGTTTCGATCGGGTTAGCGGGAGGGACCGGGGAGCTGTTTTTT CSVSIGLAGGTGELFF TRBD2 . TRBJ2-2 TRBV29-1
TGTGCCAGCAGTGAAAAAGAGACCCAGTACTTC CASSEKETQYF . . TRBJ2-5 TRBV2
TGTGCCAGCAGCCAAGTCAGGGGAAATGAGCAGTTCTTC CASSQVRGNEQFF . few TRBJ2-1 TRBV14
TGTGCCAGCAGCTTAGGAGGGGGCAATCAGCCCCAGCATTTT CASSLGGGNQPQHF . few TRBJ1-5 TRBV7-2
TGTGCCAGCAGTTTAGCGGGCACAGATACGCAGTATTTT CASSLAGTDTQYF . few TRBJ2-3 TRBV28
TGCAGCGTTGCAAGAGTCGAGGGTGAGCAGTACTTC CSVARVEGEQYF . many TRBJ2-7 TRBV29-1
TGTGCCAGCAGCCGGACTAGCGGGACCGGATACAATGAGCAGTTCTTC CASSRTSGTGYNEQFF TRBD2 . TRBJ2-1 TRBV7-2
TGTGCCAGCAGCACGTTTGAAAGCTCCTACAATGAGCAGTTCTTC CASSTFESSYNEQFF . . TRBJ2-1 TRBV7-8
TGTGCCATCAGTGGACCGACAGACACAGATACGCAGTATTTT CAISGPTDTDTQYF . . TRBJ2-3 TRBV10-3
TGCGCCAGCAGCTCCACAGGGATTTACGGCTACACCTTC CASSSTGIYGYTF . many TRBJ1-2 TRBV5-1
TGTGCCAGCAGCCAGCACCGGGACAGGGGAGAGACCCAGTACTTC CASSQHRDRGETQYF TRBD1 . TRBJ2-5 TRBV14
TGTGCCAGCAGTTCGTCCGGAAATGAGCAGTTCTTC CASSSSGNEQFF . few TRBJ2-1 TRBV27
TGTGCCAGCAGTTTACAAGGCGTTGGGGACAATCAGCCCCAGCATTTT CASSLQGVGDNQPQHF . once TRBJ1-5 TRBV28
TGTGCCAGCACCGAAGGCCAAAACATTCAGTACTTC CASTEGQNIQYF . many TRBJ2-4 TRBV2
TGTGCCTGGAAGAGGGACAGAATTGGCTATGGCTACACCTTC CAWKRDRIGYGYTF TRBD1 . TRBJ1-2 TRBV30
TGTGCCAGCAGCTTTGCCTTTGAGTCTGGAAACACCATATATTTT CASSFAFESGNTIYF . . TRBJ1-3 TRBV7-2
TGTGCCAGCAGCCAAGTTCTTGCGGGGACCCAGTACTTC CASSQVLAGTQYF . many TRBJ2-5 TRBV14
TGTGCCAGCAGCTCCTCCGGTGGCGGCGGAAATTCACCCCTCCACTTT CASSSSGGGGNSPLHF . . TRBJ1-6 TRBV7-2
TGCAGCGCTGCCGGGGGGGGCGGCCCAGAGACCCAGTACTTC CSAAGGGGPETQYF TRBD2 . TRBJ2-5 TRBV29-1
TGTGCCAGCAGGCGGGACAGGGGACCCGGGGAGCTGTTTTTT CASRRDRGPGELFF TRBD1 many TRBJ2-2 TRBV2
TGTGCCAGCAGCCAAGATCTGGAGGTATGGAACATTCAGTACTTC CASSQDLEVWNIQYF . . TRBJ2-4 TRBV4-2
TGTGCCAGCAGCTTAGATAGCGGGGGCTCCTACGAGCAGTACTTC CASSLDSGGSYEQYF TRBD2 . TRBJ2-7 TRBV7-3
TGTGCCATCACTTCAGGGCGGGGGCCTAGCACAGATACGCAGTATTTT CAITSGRGPSTDTQYF . few TRBJ2-3 TRBV10-3
TGTGCCTGGAGTGTAGAACTTTACGAGCAGTACTTC CAWSVELYEQYF . few TRBJ2-7 TRBV30
TGCGCCAGCAGCAGGACTAGCGTCTCGAACACCGGGGAGCTGTTTTTT CASSRTSVSNTGELFF TRBD2 once TRBJ2-2 TRBV5-1
TGTGCCAGCAGCTTGCTTACACATACCTACGAGCAGTACTTC CASSLLTHTYEQYF . . TRBJ2-7 TRBV7-2
TGTGCCAGCCTCCCTGGGCCGAACACTGAAGCTTTCTTT CASLPGPNTEAFF . few TRBJ1-1 TRBV18
TGTGCCAGCAGCTTAAGCTCGGCGGGGACGAGGTACGAGCAGTACTTC CASSLSSAGTRYEQYF . few TRBJ2-7 TRBV7-6
TGTGCCAGCAGTGAAGGTTTGCCCCGAAACACCGGGGAGCTGTTTTTT CASSEGLPRNTGELFF . . TRBJ2-2 TRBV2
TGTGCCATCAGTGAGTCAAACAGCAAAGAGACCCAGTACTTC CAISESNSKETQYF . . TRBJ2-5 TRBV6-5
TGTGCCAGCAGCTCACAGGGCTGGAATTCACCCCTCCACTTT CASSSQGWNSPLHF . . TRBJ1-6 TRBV13
TGTGCCAGCAGCTTCTTTGCGGGGAGCGACGAGCAGTACTTC CASSFFAGSDEQYF . . TRBJ2-7 TRBV7-7
TGTGCCTGGAGCCTCGGGACTGGAATACCTTACGAGCAGTACTTC CAWSLGTGIPYEQYF . . TRBJ2-7 TRBV30
TGCAGCGTTATTACTAGCGGGAGCGCAGATACGCAGTATTTT CSVITSGSADTQYF TRBD2 few TRBJ2-3 TRBV29-1
TGTGCCAGCAGCAAACAGCGTTCTGATTCACCCCTCCACTTT CASSKQRSDSPLHF . few TRBJ1-6 TRBV4-2
TGTGCCAGCAGCCCTAGGGGGCAAAACTATGGCTACACCTTC CASSPRGQNYGYTF TRBD1 . TRBJ1-2 TRBV5-4